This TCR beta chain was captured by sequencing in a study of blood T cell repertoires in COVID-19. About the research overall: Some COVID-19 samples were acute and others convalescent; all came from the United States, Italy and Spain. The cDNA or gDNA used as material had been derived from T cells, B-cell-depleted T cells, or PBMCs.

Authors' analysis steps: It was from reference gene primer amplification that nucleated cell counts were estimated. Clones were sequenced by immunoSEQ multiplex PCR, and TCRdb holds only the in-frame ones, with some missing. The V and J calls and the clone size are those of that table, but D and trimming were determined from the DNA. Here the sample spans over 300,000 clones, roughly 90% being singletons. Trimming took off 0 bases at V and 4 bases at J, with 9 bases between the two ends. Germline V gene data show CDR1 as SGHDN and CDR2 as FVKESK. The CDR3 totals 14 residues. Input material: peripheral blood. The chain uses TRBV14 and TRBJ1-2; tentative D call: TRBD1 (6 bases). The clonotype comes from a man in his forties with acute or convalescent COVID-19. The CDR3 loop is CASSQEMGAYGYTF. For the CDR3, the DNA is TGTGCCAGCAGCCAAGAAATGGGGGCCTATGGCTACACCTTC.